What follows are 11 T cell receptor beta chains derived from one specimen sequenced in a study of blood T cell repertoires in COVID-19. TCRdb's table, derived via immunoSEQ multiplex PCR, lists solely in-frame clones and lacks some. The repertoire includes under 200,000 clones, more than 65% of them detected once, and approximately 10% sits in the top ten. Material for sequencing was PBMCs or T cells enriched from blood (not recorded which). These TCRs come from a man between 45 and 60 years old who had recovered from COVID-19.

The J gene is TRBJ1-5, the V gene TRBV18; D call uncertain. Trimming cost V 3 bases and J 8 bases, with 8 bases left between them. Germline V lookup: CDR1 KGHSH, CDR2 LQKENI. This CDR3 has 12 amino acids. Here the CDR3 reads CASSPPGKPQHF. In nucleotides, the CDR3 is TGTGCCAGCTCACCTCCGGGGAAGCCCCAGCATTTT.

The chain links TRBV5-1 to TRBJ1-2; 10 bases match TRBD1. The J segment lost 2 bases and the V segment lost 0 bases, leaving 4 bases of the junction unmatched. The CDR3 extends over 16 amino acids. CDR1 and CDR2 (germline): SGHRS, YFSETQ. The CDR3 sequence is CASSLGDRGPNYGYTF. In nucleotides, the CDR3 is TGCGCCAGCAGCTTGGGGGACAGGGGACCCAACTATGGCTACACCTTC.

The J gene is TRBJ2-7, the V gene TRBV14, with a weak D call TRBD2 (6 bases). Trimming removed 3 bases at V and 9 bases at J, with 12 bases between. Per germline, CDR1 SGHDN and CDR2 FVKESK. There are 12 residues in the CDR3. The CDR3 sequence: CASSHGWGVQYF. Written as DNA, the CDR3 is TGTGCCAGCAGCCATGGGTGGGGGGTGCAGTACTTC.

CDR3 in amino acids: CASSRTSGGSDTQYF. The CDR3 DNA follows: TGTGCCAGCAGCCGGACTAGCGGGGGGTCAGATACGCAGTATTTT. The chain has TRBV14 and TRBJ2-3; 14 bases agree with TRBD2. CDR1 SGHDN and CDR2 FVKESK come from the germline V gene. This CDR3 is built from 15 residues. V gave up 4 bases and J gave up 4 bases; unmatched junction bases: 1.

This chain joins TRBV7-3 and TRBJ2-3, with 9 bases that match TRBD2. This CDR3 region has 18 residues. Losses at the gene ends were 1 base for V and 10 bases for J; bases not matched to a gene: 18. CDR1 is SGHTA, CDR2 FQGTGA, per germline. The CDR3 DNA reads TGTGCCAGCAGCTTAAGCGGTGGTGGAGCGGGAGGTACGAGAGCGCAGTATTTT. It codes for CASSLSGGGAGGTRAQYF.

V gene TRBV27 combines with J gene TRBJ2-4; 7 bases agree with TRBD1. CDR3 length: 16 amino acids. With V trimmed by 4 bases and J by 3 bases, 9 bases remained unmatched. Per germline, CDR1 MNHEY and CDR2 SMNVEV (reference sequence). The CDR3 DNA is TGTGCCAGCAGTTCCCGGGACAGCTGGCACAAAAACATTCAGTACTTC. Protein sequence: CASSSRDSWHKNIQYF.

This chain joins TRBV5-1 and TRBJ2-7; 13 bases agree with TRBD2. With 4 bases clipped from V and 2 bases from J, the junction kept 9 bases outside the gene matches. Germline-derived CDR1 and CDR2 are SGHRS and YFSETQ. The CDR3 spans 17 residues. CDR3 residues: CASSGTSGTYTAYEQYF. The CDR3 nucleotides are TGCGCCAGCAGCGGGACTAGCGGGACGTATACCGCCTACGAGCAGTACTTC.

The rearrangement joins TRBV5-1 to TRBJ2-2; 15 nucleotides match TRBD2. Germline assignment: CDR1 SGHRS and CDR2 YFSETQ. This CDR3 region has 18 residues. Germline trimming cut 4 bases from V and 10 bases from J; bases unmatched to any gene: 14. The CDR3 DNA reads as TGCGCCAGCAGCCCCGGACTAGCGGGGGGGCGTTTTCGGGTGGAGCTGTTTTTT. Protein: CASSPGLAGGRFRVELFF.

The chain has TRBV19 and TRBJ2-7; the match to TRBD2 covers 7 bases. Germline V gene data show CDR1 as LNHDA and CDR2 as SQIVND (reference sequence). The CDR3 has 14 amino acids. Trimming cost V 10 bases and J 3 bases; bases outside gene matches: 12. The CDR3 sequence: CATSSQGGNYEQYF. CDR3 in DNA: TGTGCCACCTCAAGCCAGGGAGGGAACTACGAGCAGTACTTC.

J is TRBJ2-5 and V is TRBV7-9; TRBD1 matches at 9 bases. The length of the CDR3 is 17 residues. V was pared by 4 bases and J by 5 bases, with 14 bases of the junction left unmatched. Germline V gene lookup returns CDR1 SEHNR and CDR2 FQNEAQ (reference sequence). CDR3 bases: TGTGCCAGCAGCTCGAGGGACAGGGAACCAACTCAGGAGACCCAGTACTTC. This codes for CASSSRDREPTQETQYF.

The V and J genes are TRBV24-1 and TRBJ2-1; TRBD1 matches 9 bases. Trimming took 3 bases from V and 6 from J; bases not matched to a gene: 8. CDR1 and CDR2 from the germline V gene are KGHDR and SFDVKD. The CDR3 is 16 amino acids. In nucleotides, the CDR3 is TGTGCCACCAGTGATGCGATGGACAGGGGTAGCAATGAGCAGTTCTTC. This codes for CATSDAMDRGSNEQFF.